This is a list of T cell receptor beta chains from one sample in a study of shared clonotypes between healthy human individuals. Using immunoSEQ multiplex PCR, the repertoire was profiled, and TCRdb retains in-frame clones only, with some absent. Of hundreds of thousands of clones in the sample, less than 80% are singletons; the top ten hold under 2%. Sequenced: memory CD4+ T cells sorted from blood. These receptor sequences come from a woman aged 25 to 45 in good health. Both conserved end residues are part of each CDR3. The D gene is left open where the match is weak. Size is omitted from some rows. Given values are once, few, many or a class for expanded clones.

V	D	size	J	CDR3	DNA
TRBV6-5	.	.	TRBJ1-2	CASSSSGAGGYTF	TGTGCCAGCAGTTCCTCAGGGGCAGGTGGCTACACCTTC
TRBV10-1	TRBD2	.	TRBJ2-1	CASSESGLAGGSFGEQFF	TGCGCCAGCAGTGAGTCGGGACTAGCGGGAGGCTCGTTCGGTGAGCAGTTCTTC
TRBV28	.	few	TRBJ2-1	CASSSPGGLKGQQFF	TGTGCCAGCAGCAGCCCCGGGGGGCTTAAGGGGCAGCAGTTCTTC
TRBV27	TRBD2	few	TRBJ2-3	CASRVLALVSDTQYF	TGTGCCAGCAGAGTACTAGCGCTTGTCTCAGATACGCAGTATTTT
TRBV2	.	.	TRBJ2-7	CASTRLSFGEQYF	TGTGCCAGCACCCGCTTGTCGTTCGGCGAGCAGTACTTC
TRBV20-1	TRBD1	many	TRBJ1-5	CSASLQGMKHF	TGCAGTGCTAGCCTACAGGGGATGAAGCATTTT
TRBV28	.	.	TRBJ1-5	CASSLYQTAGRAVQPQHF	TGTGCCAGCAGTTTATATCAGACGGCGGGCAGGGCGGTTCAGCCCCAGCATTTT
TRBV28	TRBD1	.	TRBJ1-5	CASRYPGQGPQPQHF	TGTGCCAGCAGATACCCGGGACAGGGGCCTCAGCCCCAGCATTTT
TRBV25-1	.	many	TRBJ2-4	CASSSSLAKNIQYF	TGTGCCAGCAGTTCATCTCTAGCCAAAAACATTCAGTACTTC
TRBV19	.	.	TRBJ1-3	CASRRGGSGQKQRNTIYF	TGTGCCAGTAGGAGGGGAGGTTCCGGCCAGAAACAAAGAAACACCATATATTTT
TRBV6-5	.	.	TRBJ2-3	CASTDSTDTQYF	TGTGCCAGCACCGATAGCACAGATACGCAGTATTTT
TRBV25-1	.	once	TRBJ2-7	CASSDRGEGAGRLYEQYF	TGTGCCAGCAGTGACAGGGGAGAAGGGGCGGGCCGACTCTACGAGCAGTACTTC
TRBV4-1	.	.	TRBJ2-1	CASSPDRPVSRDWHRGEQFF	TGCGCCAGCAGCCCCGACCGGCCGGTCAGCCGGGACTGGCATAGGGGTGAGCAGTTCTTC
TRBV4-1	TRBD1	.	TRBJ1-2	CASSQVGQRGYTF	TGCGCCAGCAGCCAAGTGGGACAGCGTGGCTACACCTTC
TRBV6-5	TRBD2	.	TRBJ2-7	CASSYGTSGFYEQYF	TGTGCCAGCAGTTACGGGACTAGCGGGTTCTACGAGCAGTACTTC
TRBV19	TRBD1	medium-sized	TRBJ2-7	CASRRDRGTSEQYF	TGTGCCAGTAGGAGGGACAGGGGTACAAGCGAGCAGTACTTC
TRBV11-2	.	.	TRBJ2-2	CASSLEVNTGELFF	TGTGCCAGCAGCTTAGAAGTGAACACCGGGGAGCTGTTTTTT
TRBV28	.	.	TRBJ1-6	CASSPRISPLHF	TGTGCCAGCAGCCCACGGATTTCACCCCTCCACTTT
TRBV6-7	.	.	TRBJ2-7	CASSFSVPYEQYF	TGTGCCAGCAGTTTCTCAGTTCCCTACGAGCAGTACTTC
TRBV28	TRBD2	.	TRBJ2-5	CASSLTPSLRQRGSQYF	TGTGCCAGCAGTCTTACGCCTTCGCTCAGACAGCGGGGGTCCCAGTACTTC
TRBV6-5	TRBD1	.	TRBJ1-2	CASAQGQDYGYTF	TGTGCCAGCGCCCAGGGACAGGACTATGGCTACACCTTC
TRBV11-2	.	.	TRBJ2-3	CASSPFLRGSTDTQYF	TGTGCCAGCAGCCCCTTCCTAAGGGGGAGCACAGATACGCAGTATTTT
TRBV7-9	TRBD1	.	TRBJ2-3	CASSTRGPDTQYF	TGTGCCAGCAGCACCAGGGGGCCAGATACGCAGTATTTT
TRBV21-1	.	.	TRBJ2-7	CASSNSSYEQYF	TGTGCCAGCAGCAATTCCTCCTACGAGCAGTACTTC
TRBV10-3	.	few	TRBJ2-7	CATSRVPYEQYF	TGTGCCACTTCCAGGGTCCCCTACGAGCAGTACTTC
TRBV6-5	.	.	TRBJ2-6	CASSYGKLSGANVLTF	TGTGCCAGCAGTTACGGGAAACTCTCTGGGGCCAACGTCCTGACTTTC
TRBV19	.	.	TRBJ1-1	CASSTPFEQNTEAFF	TGTGCCAGTAGTACACCCTTCGAACAGAACACTGAAGCTTTCTTT
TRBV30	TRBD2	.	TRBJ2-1	CAWGGTSGYNEQFF	TGTGCCTGGGGCGGGACTAGCGGCTACAATGAGCAGTTCTTC
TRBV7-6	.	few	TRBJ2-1	CASTRGGHNEQFF	TGTGCCTCTACTAGGGGTGGTCACAATGAGCAGTTCTTC
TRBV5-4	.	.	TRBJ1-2	CASRSWANYGYTF	TGTGCCAGCAGGAGTTGGGCTAACTATGGCTACACCTTC
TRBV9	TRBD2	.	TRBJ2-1	CASSVGRLAGANEQFF	TGTGCCAGCAGCGTAGGACGGCTAGCGGGAGCAAATGAGCAGTTCTTC